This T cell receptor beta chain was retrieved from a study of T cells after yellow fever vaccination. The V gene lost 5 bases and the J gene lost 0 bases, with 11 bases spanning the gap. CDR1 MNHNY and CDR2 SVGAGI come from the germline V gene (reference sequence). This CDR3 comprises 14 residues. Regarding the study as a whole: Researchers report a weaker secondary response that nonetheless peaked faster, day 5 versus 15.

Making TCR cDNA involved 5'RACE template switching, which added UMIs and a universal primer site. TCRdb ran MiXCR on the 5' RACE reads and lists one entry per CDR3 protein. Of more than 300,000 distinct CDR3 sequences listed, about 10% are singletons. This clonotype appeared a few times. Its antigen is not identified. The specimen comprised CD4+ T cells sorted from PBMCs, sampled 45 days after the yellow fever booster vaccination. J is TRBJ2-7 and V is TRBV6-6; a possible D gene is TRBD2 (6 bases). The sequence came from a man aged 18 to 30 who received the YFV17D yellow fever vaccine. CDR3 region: CASSRESFSYEQYF. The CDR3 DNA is TGTGCCAGCAGTCGGGAGTCTTTCTCCTACGAGCAGTACTTC.